This TCR beta chain was captured in a study of CD8 T cells in ankylosing spondylitis (dated by TCRdb to about 2017). Regarding the complete study: T cell receptor beta repertoires were profiled in healthy donors and ankylosing spondylitis patients so that disease-linked TCR variants could be found. In total, the full study cohort was made up of about 99 healthy donors and about two dozen ankylosing spondylitis patients. Peripheral blood was sampled, and synovial fluid was also collected from ankylosing spondylitis patients. Here is what the overall study found, with its caveats: The disease-linked clones showed a CD8+ phenotype and occurred at relatively low frequencies in peripheral blood. Some motif variants had previously been reported in the synovial fluid and blood of reactive arthritis patients, which suggests shared mechanisms of disease initiation. Significant enrichment of the disease-linked clones was reported in matched synovial fluid samples from ankylosing spondylitis patients. A TCR beta motif made up of several highly homologous amino acid variants appeared to be characteristic of blood from ankylosing spondylitis patients.

This clonotype showed up just a few times. This clone's antigen is unknown. The record has no base qualities; no much larger clone is one base away. The CDR3 covers 17 residues, taking in both the cysteine and the phenylalanine. Kept here is only the CDR3 DNA, which spans 51 bases and is read in frame from base 1. Trimming takes 1 base off V and 0 bases off J; junction bases not matched to a gene: 6. The germline V gene (reference sequence) specifies SGHKS as CDR1 and YYEKEE as CDR2. The instrument was an Illumina HiSeq 2500. TCR beta libraries were prepared by quantitative 5'-RACE with molecular barcodes. In the original analysis: To identify disease-linked TCR variants, a new computational method was used, one built on a probabilistic model of VDJ rearrangement. TCRdb's own reprocessing of the public reads used fastp at Q25 and MiXCR and kept productive beta chains. Entries that share a CDR3 protein sequence are merged under the most common genes and DNA. TCRdb's processing, not the study's, gives the V and J calls here. The sample table contains about 52,000 distinct CDR3 sequences; only one count was recorded for 6.5% to 8% of them. Of the sample, around 8.5% falls within the top ten clones.

Here the chain combines TRBV5-5 and TRBJ2-2; TRBD1 aligns with 7 central bases. The source material was blood, either unsorted or a sorted T cell fraction (not recorded which). The TCR originated in a female donor with ankylosing spondylitis or in good health (not recorded which). The DNA is as follows: TGTGCCAGCAGCTTGAGGGACAGCCTCGCGAACACCGGGGAGCTGTTTTTT. Its amino acids are CASSLRDSLANTGELFF.